The rows below give T cell receptor beta chains drawn from one sample of a study of Graves' ophthalmopathy and Graves' hyperthyroidism. A single record per CDR3 protein comes from TCRdb applying MiXCR to the multiplex PCR reads. Of about 480,000 distinct CDR3 sequences in the sample, approximately 14% were seen once. Sequencing was carried out using blood. The receptors here all came from a woman between 25 and 40 years old with Graves' ophthalmopathy. CDR3s include the opening cysteine and the closing phenylalanine or tryptophan. Each record gives: V gene, clone size, D gene, J gene, CDR3 protein, CDR3 DNA. A D gene is named only where the DNA matches it firmly. For some rows the clone size is stated as once, few or many, or as a class when expanded; others skip it.

TRBV28	once	NA	TRBJ1-5	CASSLGKHQPQHF	TGTGCCAGCAGTTTGGGAAAACATCAGCCCCAGCATTTT
TRBV11-2	many	NA	TRBJ1-1	CASSPRARASDTEAFF	TGTGCCAGCAGCCCGCGGGCCCGGGCGTCGGACACTGAAGCTTTCTTT
TRBV4-1	many	TRBD1	TRBJ1-2	CASSHFPTGADNYGYTF	TGCGCCAGCAGCCACTTCCCGACAGGGGCCGATAACTATGGCTACACCTTC
TRBV19	few	NA	TRBJ1-2	CASSIEPRYYGYTF	TGTGCCAGTAGTATAGAACCGAGATACTATGGCTACACCTTC
TRBV6-2/TRBV6-3	NA	NA	TRBJ1-5	CASSLQNQPQHF	TGTGCCAGCAGTTTGCAAAATCAGCCCCAGCATTTT
TRBV12-5	NA	TRBD1	TRBJ1-6	CASGLALTGTPLHF	TGTGCTAGTGGTTTGGCCCTGACAGGGACACCCCTCCACTTT
TRBV5-1	many	NA	TRBJ1-2	CATFSRADGYTF	TGCGCCACCTTTTCCAGGGCGGATGGCTACACCTTC
TRBV2	many	NA	TRBJ2-6	CASMEPLGGGANVLTF	TGTGCCAGCATGGAACCCCTAGGTGGTGGGGCCAACGTCCTGACTTTC
TRBV12-3/TRBV12-4	many	NA	TRBJ1-2	CASTQQEIYGYTF	TGTGCCAGCACCCAACAGGAAATCTATGGCTACACCTTC
TRBV12-3/TRBV12-4	many	NA	TRBJ1-2	CASSLALGHQNYGYTF	TGTGCCAGCAGTTTAGCGCTGGGACATCAAAACTATGGCTACACCTTC
TRBV19	NA	TRBD1	TRBJ1-6	CASSMGYRGDSPLHF	TGTGCCAGTAGTATGGGCTACAGGGGGGATTCACCCCTCCACTTT
TRBV7-9	NA	NA	TRBJ1-1	CASSTTRNTEAFF	TGTGCCAGCAGCACTACCCGGAACACTGAAGCTTTCTTT
TRBV28	many	TRBD2	TRBJ2-5	CASSFSGRGGETQYF	TGTGCCAGCAGTTTTAGCGGGAGGGGGGGGGAGACCCAGTACTTC
TRBV12-3/TRBV12-4	once	NA	TRBJ1-2	CASSLVRLSGYTF	TGTGCCAGCAGTTTAGTGAGATTGAGCGGCTACACCTTC
TRBV24-1	many	TRBD1	TRBJ1-2	CATSEQGQLDGYTF	TGTGCCACCAGTGAGCAGGGACAGTTGGATGGCTACACCTTC
TRBV12-3/TRBV12-4	many	NA	TRBJ2-7	CASSPAGSWGYEQYF	TGTGCCAGCAGCCCAGCAGGCTCGTGGGGATACGAGCAGTACTTC
TRBV24-1	many	TRBD1	TRBJ1-1	CATSDSRGPNTEAFF	TGTGCCACCAGTGATTCCAGGGGGCCGAACACTGAAGCTTTCTTT
TRBV18	few	TRBD1	TRBJ1-1	CASSPVWDRGEAFF	TGTGCCAGCTCACCAGTCTGGGACAGAGGTGAAGCTTTCTTT
TRBV5-1	many	NA	TRBJ1-1	CASTSWGGGNTEAFF	TGCGCCAGCACCTCTTGGGGGGGCGGGAACACTGAAGCTTTCTTT
TRBV11-3	many	TRBD2	TRBJ2-7	CASSPGEGHSYEQYF	TGTGCCAGCAGTCCCGGGGAGGGCCACTCCTACGAGCAGTACTTC
TRBV6-5	many	TRBD1	TRBJ1-2	CATALGTGGANNYGYTF	TGTGCCACTGCCCTCGGGACAGGGGGCGCGAATAACTATGGCTACACCTTC
TRBV5-1	few	TRBD1	TRBJ1-1	CASSSPGQGWDTEAFF	TGCGCCAGCAGCTCACCGGGACAGGGGTGGGACACTGAAGCTTTCTTT
TRBV2	NA	NA	TRBJ1-5	CASSRGGLNNQPQHF	TGTGCCAGCAGTCGTGGGGGGCTGAACAATCAGCCCCAGCATTTT
TRBV28	many	NA	TRBJ1-1	CASSLDQGWTEAFF	TGTGCCAGCAGTTTAGATCAGGGTTGGACTGAAGCTTTCTTT